The 25 T cell receptor beta chains listed next were all sequenced from one sample in a study of response to subunit inactivated influenza vaccine. TCRdb passed the RT-PCR reads through MiXCR, listing each CDR3 protein once. This sample yields a few hundred thousand distinct CDR3 sequences, of which 12% to 15% are seen a single time; roughly 10% belongs to the top ten. The material was PBMCs from blood, obtained roughly 13 days after vaccination. The receptors shown here come from a man in his forties or fifties who received an inactivated influenza vaccine.

This chain joins TRBV6-2 or TRBV6-3 and TRBJ2-7; 7 bases match TRBD2. Germline CDR1 and CDR2: MNHEY and SVGEGT. The CDR3 sequence is 13 residues long. V lost 3 bases to trimming and J lost 7 bases; unmatched junction nucleotides: 6. For the CDR3, the DNA is TGTGCCAGCAGTTATCTCCAGGGAGGGGAGCAGTACTTC. Residues: CASSYLQGGEQYF.

Only a few counts were recorded for this clonotype. The rearrangement joins TRBV12-3 or TRBV12-4 to TRBJ2-7; tentative D call: TRBD2 (6 bases). V dropped 5 bases and J dropped 0 bases, with 17 bases sitting between them. The CDR3 loop spans 16 amino acids. The DNA of the CDR3 is TGTGCCAGCAGTCCCGACGGGACTTTAAGCTCCTACGAGCAGTACTTC. It encodes CASSPDGTLSSYEQYF.

The chain is built from TRBV4-1 and TRBJ1-6, with 7 bases matching TRBD1. The CDR3 runs to 16 residues. Germline V gene lookup returns CDR1 MGHRA and CDR2 YSYEKL. J lost 9 bases, V lost 1 base, and 9 bases had no gene match. In DNA form, the CDR3 reads TGCGCCAGCAGCCAAGCCGACAGGGAGTTGAGTTCACCCCTCCACTTT. As protein: CASSQADRELSSPLHF.

The chain joins TRBV6-5 to TRBJ2-5, with 12 bases aligning to TRBD1. V gave up 1 base and J gave up 7 bases; unmatched junction bases: 7. Germline V gene sequence: CDR1 MNHEY, CDR2 SVGAGI. The CDR3 extends over 16 amino acids. The DNA for the CDR3 is TGTGCCAGCAGTTACTTCTCCGGGACAGGGGGCGGGACCCAGTACTTC. Its protein is CASSYFSGTGGGTQYF.

V usage is TRBV6-2 or TRBV6-3 and J usage is TRBJ2-4; D perhaps matches TRBD1 (6 bases). The V gene lost 4 bases and the J gene lost 2 bases, with 9 bases spanning the gap. The germline gives CDR1 MNHEY, CDR2 SVGEGT. CDR3 size: 14 residues. The CDR3 DNA is TGTGCCAGCAGTTTTACAGGGCCCAAAAACATTCAGTACTTC. Amino acid sequence: CASSFTGPKNIQYF.

In this sample, this clonotype turned up a few times. DNA for the CDR3: TGCGCCAGCACCTTAATTAGCACAGATACGCAGTATTTT. Encoded protein: CASTLISTDTQYF. V usage is TRBV5-1 and J usage is TRBJ2-3; no clear D. The V gene's germline CDR1 is SGHRS and CDR2 YFSETQ. V lost 6 bases and J 0 bases, leaving 8 bases between the germline ends. The length of the CDR3 is 13 residues.

The V gene is TRBV25-1, the J gene TRBJ1-6; D might be TRBD1 (5 bases). Germline V gene sequence: CDR1 MGHDK, CDR2 SYGVNS. The CDR3 contains 13 residues. Trimming cost V 4 bases and J 13 bases, with 14 bases left between them. In DNA form, the CDR3 reads TGTGCCAGCAGTGTTAAACGGGGGACGCCCCTCCACTTT. This sequence encodes CASSVKRGTPLHF.

The V call is TRBV20-1, the J call TRBJ1-1; unclear D gene. The CDR3 totals 13 residues. Germline CDR1 DFQATT, CDR2 SNEGSKA (reference sequence). V lost 2 bases and J 0 bases, leaving 7 bases between the germline ends. The CDR3, as DNA: TGCAGTGCTAGACCTACTATGAACACTGAAGCTTTCTTT. Translating it yields CSARPTMNTEAFF.

This clonotype was counted between two and nine times. This rearrangement joins TRBV14 to TRBJ2-5; D is possibly TRBD1 (5 bases). CDR1 is SGHDN and CDR2 is FVKESK in the germline V gene. The germline V and J ends were trimmed by 5 bases and 1 base, with 14 bases remaining between them. The CDR3 covers 15 residues. The CDR3 bases are TGTGCCAGCAGCGCCCTCAGACAGATCCAAGAGACCCAGTACTTC. Translated, it gives CASSALRQIQETQYF.

This clonotype was detected only a few times. The chain has TRBV12-3 or TRBV12-4 and TRBJ2-1; 14 bases line up with TRBD2. The CDR3 runs to 15 residues. V trimming: 6 bases; J trimming: 9 bases; junction bases outside the gene matches: 7. Here the CDR3 reads CASRLTSGRAVEQFF. The CDR3 bases are TGTGCCAGCAGGTTGACTAGCGGGAGGGCCGTTGAGCAGTTCTTC.

This clonotype was counted at least ten times. This chain uses TRBV7-9 with TRBJ2-1, with 12 bases matching TRBD2. The trim removed 5 bases at V and 4 bases at J, leaving 9 bases unmatched. The germline gives CDR1 SEHNR, CDR2 FQNEAQ (reference sequence). The CDR3 has 17 residues. CDR3 sequence reads: CASSTTTSGGLYNEQFF. The DNA for the CDR3 is TGTGCCAGCAGCACAACTACTAGCGGGGGGTTGTACAATGAGCAGTTCTTC.

V and J are TRBV28 and TRBJ2-1; 15 positions match TRBD2. V shed 3 bases and J 9 bases; nucleotides not matched to a gene: 9. Germline V gene sequence: CDR1 MDHEN, CDR2 SYDVKM. This CDR3 is built from 17 residues. CDR3 protein: CASSLPGLAGGNSEQFF. The CDR3 nucleotides read TGTGCCAGCAGTTTGCCGGGACTAGCGGGGGGCAATAGTGAGCAGTTCTTC.

This clonotype was observed a few times. The chain carries TRBV28 and TRBJ2-3; no reliable D call. There are 14 residues in the CDR3. The germline V gene encodes CDR1 MDHEN and CDR2 SYDVKM. The V gene lost 5 bases and the J gene lost 0 bases, with 9 bases spanning the gap. CDR3 sequence: CASSATTSTDTQYF. CDR3 DNA sequence: TGTGCCAGCAGTGCGACAACTAGCACAGATACGCAGTATTTT.

V usage is TRBV2 and J usage is TRBJ2-3; 10 bases fit TRBD2. The CDR3 totals 15 residues. Per the germline V gene, CDR1 is SNHLY and CDR2 is FYNNEI. The J segment lost 8 bases and the V segment lost 3 bases, leaving 8 bases of the junction unmatched. The CDR3 region is CASSDSAGGAGTQYF. The CDR3 nucleotides are TGTGCCAGCAGTGATTCAGCGGGGGGGGCTGGTACGCAGTATTTT.

This clonotype was seen a few times. The V call is TRBV10-3, the J call TRBJ2-3, with no clear D. The germline V and J ends were trimmed by 0 bases and 0 bases, with 7 bases remaining between them. The germline gives CDR1 ENHRY, CDR2 SYGVKD. This CDR3 has 15 amino acids. CDR3 DNA sequence: TGTGCCATCAGTGAGTCAATGTACAGCACAGATACGCAGTATTTT. This translates into CAISESMYSTDTQYF.

V gene TRBV4-3 combines with J gene TRBJ2-1; no definite D call. The CDR3 has 15 amino acids. Germline V lookup: CDR1 LGHNA, CDR2 YSLEER. Trimming removed 5 bases from V and 0 bases from J, with 11 bases in between. The CDR3 sequence is CASSGPGDSYNEQFF. The CDR3 DNA follows: TGCGCCAGCAGCGGACCGGGTGACTCCTACAATGAGCAGTTCTTC.

This clonotype has just a few counts. V usage is TRBV6-2 or TRBV6-3 and J usage is TRBJ1-5; D possibly corresponds to TRBD1 (5 bases). Trimming left V 6 bases short and J 3 bases short, with 15 bases between. Germline CDR1 and CDR2: MNHEY and SVGEGT. The CDR3 is 15 amino acids. CDR3 sequence: CASRLLQGSNQPQHF. In nucleotides, the CDR3 is TGTGCCAGCAGACTTCTGCAGGGCTCCAATCAGCCCCAGCATTTT.

This chain links TRBV12-3 or TRBV12-4 with TRBJ2-3, with D hard to call. The CDR3 runs to 15 residues. V was trimmed by 5 bases and J by 5 bases, leaving 17 bases between them. CDR3 sequence (DNA): TGTGCCAGCAGTCCCTCTGGTACCGCAGGAGATACGCAGTATTTT. Its protein product is CASSPSGTAGDTQYF.

The rearrangement uses TRBV5-1 and TRBJ2-7; D perhaps matches TRBD1 (6 bases). This CDR3 is built from 13 residues. Germline CDR1 is SGHRS and CDR2 is YFSETQ. V lost 0 bases and J lost 6, with 10 bases in between. The CDR3: CASSLDLGGEQYF. CDR3 DNA sequence: TGCGCCAGCAGCTTGGATTTAGGGGGCGAGCAGTACTTC.

This clonotype appeared many times. The V call is TRBV5-1, the J call TRBJ2-1; 7 bases fit TRBD2. Per germline, CDR1 SGHRS and CDR2 YFSETQ. CDR3 length: 15 amino acids. The trim removed 0 bases at V and 6 bases at J, leaving 6 bases unmatched. CDR3 residues: CASSLVAGVRNEQFF. CDR3 in DNA: TGCGCCAGCAGCTTGGTGGCGGGAGTACGCAATGAGCAGTTCTTC.

This rearrangement joins TRBV12-3 or TRBV12-4 to TRBJ1-2, with D perhaps matching TRBD1 (5 bases). V lost 3 bases and J 6 bases, leaving 8 bases between the germline ends. This CDR3 has 12 residues. The CDR3 DNA sequence: TGTGCCAGCAGTTTTGGGGGAGATGGCTACACCTTC. Its protein product is CASSFGGDGYTF.

CDR3 sequence: CASSLSTGGTGGETQYF. The CDR3 nucleotides are TGCGCCAGCAGCTTATCGACAGGGGGAACGGGTGGGGAGACCCAGTACTTC. The chain carries TRBV5-1 and TRBJ2-5, with TRBD1 matching over 9 bases. After removal of 2 bases from V and 5 bases from J, the junction contained 13 bases not matched to a gene. Germline V gene data show CDR1 as SGHRS and CDR2 as YFSETQ. The CDR3 contains 17 residues. Based on the CDR3 plus reference TRBV5-1 and TRBJ2-5, the full variable domain is KAGVTQTPRYLIKTRGQQVTLSCSPISGHRSVSWYQQTPGQGLQFLFEYFSETQRNKGNFPGRFSGRQFSNSRSEMNVSTLELGDSALYLCASSLSTGGTGGETQYFGPGTRLLVL.

This clonotype was seen more than once but under ten times. J is TRBJ2-1 and V is TRBV12-3 or TRBV12-4; 9 bases fit TRBD1. The V segment lost 3 bases and the J segment 6 bases; nucleotides outside the gene matches: 6. This CDR3 has 15 amino acids. CDR3 DNA sequence: TGTGCCAGCAGTTTGGGGACAGGGAGGGCCAATGAGCAGTTCTTC. Its protein is CASSLGTGRANEQFF.

This sequence joins TRBV24-1 and TRBJ1-1, with a weak D call TRBD1 (5 bases). CDR1 KGHDR and CDR2 SFDVKD come from the germline V gene. This CDR3 comprises 12 residues. V lost 7 bases and J lost 2, with 7 bases in between. The CDR3 loop reads CATSDSNTEAFF. The CDR3 region has the DNA TGTGCCACCAGCGACAGTAACACTGAAGCTTTCTTT.

This chain uses TRBV28 with TRBJ2-1; D possibly corresponds to TRBD2 (6 bases). This CDR3 has 13 residues. Germline V gene sequence: CDR1 MDHEN, CDR2 SYDVKM. Deletions cut 2 bases from V and 15 bases from J, with 17 bases between. CDR3 DNA sequence: TGTGCCAGCAGTTTAATTGGCGGGGTTGAGAGGTTCTTC. Translation: CASSLIGGVERFF.